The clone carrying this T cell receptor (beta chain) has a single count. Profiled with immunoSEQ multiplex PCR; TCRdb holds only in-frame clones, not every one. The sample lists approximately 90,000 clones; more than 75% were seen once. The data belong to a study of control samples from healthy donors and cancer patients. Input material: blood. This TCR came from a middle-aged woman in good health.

The chain's CDR3 is CASSQVGTDYGYTF. CDR3 DNA sequence: TGTGCCAGCAGTCAAGTAGGGACAGACTATGGCTACACCTTC. This chain connects TRBV2 to TRBJ1-2; 7 bases are shared with TRBD1. The trim removed 5 bases at V and 3 bases at J, leaving 6 bases unmatched. This CDR3 is 14 amino acids long. Germline V CDR1 and CDR2: SNHLY, FYNNEI.